Below, 17 T cell receptor beta chains from the same sample are listed, as sequenced in a study of cytomegalovirus exposure and HLA in healthy donors (dated by TCRdb to about 2017). The receptor library was made with the immunoSEQ multiplex PCR assay. The multiplex PCR relied on a mix of 60 forward primers for TCR Vbeta segments and 13 reverse primers for TCR Jbeta segments. The immuneACCESS repertoire file appears here via TCRdb, limited to in-frame rearrangements. These files lack a portion of the clones; in checked studies, under half of the deficit traces to unresolved V genes, and the cause of the others is not known. The sample includes about 110,000 clones, with roughly 74% observed a single time. Together, the top ten hold roughly 0.9% of the sample. The sample was PBMCs. These receptors came from a woman under 40 in good health and CMV-seronegative.

This chain links TRBV6-5 with TRBJ1-1; D possibly corresponds to TRBD1 (6 bases). The CDR3 loop spans 13 amino acids. Between the trimmed V and J ends, which lost 10 bases and 11 bases, there was a span of 23 bases. Germline CDR1 is MNHEY and CDR2 is SVGAGI. Here the CDR3 reads CATGGAKGAEAFF. The CDR3 DNA is TGTGCCACCGGGGGGGCCAAAGGGGCGGAGGCTTTCTTT.

This clone was seen just once. The rearrangement links TRBV10-1 to TRBJ1-1, with D perhaps matching TRBD1 (5 bases). Per the germline V gene, CDR1 is WNHNN and CDR2 is SYGVQD (reference sequence). V gave up 4 bases and J gave up 1 base, with 13 bases separating them. This CDR3 has 15 amino acids. For the CDR3, the DNA is TGCGCCAGCAGTGGGGCGGGACTCAAGAACACTGAAGCTTTCTTT. Amino acid sequence: CASSGAGLKNTEAFF.

The chain recombines TRBV30 with TRBJ1-1; D remains ambiguous. Trimming removed 2 bases at V and 8 bases at J, with 12 bases between. Germline loops: CDR1 GTSNPN, CDR2 SVGIG (reference sequence). The CDR3 totals 12 residues. The CDR3 coding sequence is TGTGCCTGGAGTCCTTCCCACCTAGAAGCTTTCTTT. Its translation: CAWSPSHLEAFF.

This clone occurred a few times. V gene TRBV19 combines with J gene TRBJ1-3; 7 bases agree with TRBD1. The CDR3 has 13 residues. Germline CDR1 is LNHDA and CDR2 is SQIVND (reference sequence). V shed 10 bases and J 4 bases; nucleotides not matched to a gene: 7. This chain's CDR3 is CATRGLGGNTIYF. DNA for the CDR3: TGTGCCACGAGGGGGCTGGGAGGAAACACCATATATTTT.

V and J are TRBV19 and TRBJ1-5, with TRBD1 matching 8 bases. Germline V gene sequence: CDR1 LNHDA, CDR2 SQIVND (reference sequence). V was clipped by 6 bases and J by 0 bases; unmatched bases: 10. The CDR3 is 17 amino acids. The CDR3 nucleotides read TGTGCCAGTAGGATATCCGGACAGGGTTATAGCAATCAGCCCCAGCATTTT. Its translation is CASRISGQGYSNQPQHF. The complete variable domain, with remaining parts taken from reference TRBV19 and TRBJ1-5, reads DGGITQSPKYLFRKEGQNVTLSCEQNLNHDAMYWYRQDPGQGLRLIYYSQIVNDFQKGDIAEGYSVSREKKESFPLTVTSAQKNPTAFYLCASRISGQGYSNQPQHFGDGTRLSIL.

V usage is TRBV2 and J usage is TRBJ2-7, with D perhaps matching TRBD2 (6 bases). The germline CDR1 and CDR2 sequences are SNHLY and FYNNEI. This CDR3 comprises 15 residues. Trimming stripped 8 bases from V and 0 bases from J, with 17 bases between. CDR3 bases: TGTGCCAGCCGCCCTCTAGCGCTTGGCTCCTACGAGCAGTACTTC. The encoded protein is CASRPLALGSYEQYF.

The V call is TRBV19, the J call TRBJ2-1, with 9 bases lining up with TRBD2. Trimming took 7 bases from V and 0 from J; bases not matched to a gene: 19. The CDR3 runs 20 residues. Germline CDR1 reads LNHDA; CDR2 reads SQIVND (reference sequence). The CDR3 is CASTPGRSAGGPNSYNEQFF. The CDR3 DNA sequence: TGTGCCAGTACCCCCGGTCGGTCAGCGGGAGGACCGAACTCCTACAATGAGCAGTTCTTC. The variable domain in full, completed from reference TRBV19 and TRBJ2-1, reads DGGITQSPKYLFRKEGQNVTLSCEQNLNHDAMYWYRQDPGQGLRLIYYSQIVNDFQKGDIAEGYSVSREKKESFPLTVTSAQKNPTAFYLCASTPGRSAGGPNSYNEQFFGPGTRLTVL.

This chain links TRBV25-1 with TRBJ2-7; TRBD2 might be the D (6 bases). The V end was cut by 2 bases, the J end by 5 bases, with 19 bases between. The CDR3 spans 16 residues. Germline values: CDR1 MGHDK, CDR2 SYGVNS. The CDR3 here is CASSELGLGLANEQYF. The CDR3 DNA reads as TGTGCCAGCAGTGAACTGGGTTTAGGTCTAGCGAACGAGCAGTACTTC.

The DNA of the CDR3 is TGTGCCAGTAGTATCCCCCCGGGACAGGGAACATCTGGGGCCAACGTCCTGACTTTC. Translating gives CASSIPPGQGTSGANVLTF. The gene calls are TRBV19 and TRBJ2-6; 9 nucleotides align to TRBD1. With V trimmed by 3 bases and J by 1 base, 10 bases remained unmatched. Germline loops: CDR1 LNHDA, CDR2 SQIVND (reference sequence). CDR3 length: 19 residues. The entire variable domain, with the rest obtained from reference TRBV19 and TRBJ2-6, is as follows: DGGITQSPKYLFRKEGQNVTLSCEQNLNHDAMYWYRQDPGQGLRLIYYSQIVNDFQKGDIAEGYSVSREKKESFPLTVTSAQKNPTAFYLCASSIPPGQGTSGANVLTFGAGSRLTVL.

The rearrangement links TRBV27 to TRBJ1-2, with 9 bases fitting TRBD1. The junction had 8 bases not matched to a gene; V was cut back by 6 bases and J by 0 bases. Germline V gene data show CDR1 as MNHEY and CDR2 as SMNVEV (reference sequence). The length of the CDR3 is 16 residues. The CDR3 DNA follows: TGTGCCAGCAGCAAAGACAGGGGGACCTCTAACTATGGCTACACCTTC. Protein product: CASSKDRGTSNYGYTF.

This chain connects TRBV9 to TRBJ2-7, with 8 bases that match TRBD1. After removal of 3 bases from V and 6 bases from J, the junction contained 5 bases not matched to a gene. CDR1 SGDLS and CDR2 YYNGEE come from the germline V gene. This CDR3 contains 13 residues. Here the CDR3 DNA reads TGTGCCAGCAGCGAGCGGACAGGGCTCGAGCAGTACTTC. It translates to CASSERTGLEQYF.

This chain links TRBV5-1 with TRBJ1-1, with D tentatively TRBD1 (6 bases). The germline V and J ends were trimmed by 0 bases and 10 bases, with 16 bases remaining between them. The CDR3 sequence is 14 residues long. CDR1 SGHRS and CDR2 YFSETQ come from the germline V gene. The CDR3 reads CASSLEGGPIRAFF. The CDR3 DNA reads TGCGCCAGCAGCTTGGAGGGGGGGCCGATAAGAGCTTTCTTT.

The V and J genes are TRBV6-1 and TRBJ2-1, with 8 bases fitting TRBD2. The V segment lost 0 bases and the J segment 1 base; nucleotides outside the gene matches: 11. Germline V lookup: CDR1 MNHNS, CDR2 SASEGT. This CDR3 contains 19 residues. The CDR3 DNA reads TGTGCCAGCAGTGAAGCGATTAGCGGGATAATAAAATCCTACAATGAGCAGTTCTTC. Its protein product is CASSEAISGIIKSYNEQFF.

Notes on this clone: The CDR3 does not close with the conserved phenylalanine or tryptophan, likely indicating a read error. The DNA is omitted, as the CDR3 cannot be located on it reliably, and the CDR3 follows TCRdb's listing. V usage is TRBV6-6 and J usage is TRBJ1-1; the table's D call, TRBD1, has no DNA check behind it. The CDR3 spans 12 amino acids, including both terminal residues. Germline V CDR1 and CDR2: MNHNY, SVGAGI (reference sequence). The CDR3 is CASSYSLTDLLL.

This chain joins TRBV5-1 and TRBJ2-1; 8 bases agree with TRBD1. The CDR3 is 19 residues long. Germline V lookup: CDR1 SGHRS, CDR2 YFSETQ. V trimming: 2 bases; J trimming: 2 bases; junction bases outside the gene matches: 15. CDR3 sequence (DNA): TGCGCCAGCAGCTTATTCGAGACAGGGGTTGTACCAGCCTACAATGAGCAGTTCTTC. As protein: CASSLFETGVVPAYNEQFF.

The J gene is TRBJ1-1, the V gene TRBV6-5, with 10 bases that match TRBD1. CDR3 length: 13 residues. V dropped 6 bases and J dropped 11; count of bases not matched to a gene: 9. CDR1 is MNHEY and CDR2 is SVGAGI in the germline V gene. The chain's CDR3 is CASRDRGGSGAFF. In nucleotides, the CDR3 is TGTGCCAGCAGGGACAGGGGGGGCTCTGGGGCTTTCTTT.

The V and J genes are TRBV4-3 and TRBJ1-1; D perhaps matches TRBD1 (5 bases). The CDR3 totals 15 residues. Trimming cost V 6 bases and J 1 base, with 15 bases left between them. The germline V gene encodes CDR1 LGHNA and CDR2 YSLEER. The CDR3, as DNA: TGCGCCAGCAGTGAAAGGGGAGGCCGGAACACTGAAGCTTTCTTT. Translation gives CASSERGGRNTEAFF.